Described below is a single T cell receptor (beta chain) sequence and its context. The antigen is undetermined. This sample was taken from a study of T cells in Graves' hyperthyroidism and ophthalmopathy. Study-level results: Blood also contained most expanded thyroid clonotypes above 0.001.

A patient was excluded if there was uncontrolled infection, other autoimmune disease, pregnancy or lactation. The TCR beta CDR3 regions underwent amplification using RNA transcripts as the source. The HTBI primer set was used in a first-round RT-PCR of the TCR CDR3. TCRdb re-called the multiplex PCR reads through MiXCR, storing one row per CDR3 protein. Here the sample spans about 570,000 distinct CDR3 sequences, just over 45% being singletons. From germline, CDR1 is SGHTA and CDR2 FQGNSA. The CDR3 runs 15 residues. V gave up 2 bases and J gave up 6 bases, with 13 bases separating them. The specimen sequenced was peripheral blood or thyroid tissue (not recorded which). This TCR was recovered from an adult woman with Graves' disease, either hyperthyroidism or ophthalmopathy (not recorded which). The rearrangement joins TRBV7-2 to TRBJ2-2, with TRBD1 as a possible D gene (6 bases). In DNA, the CDR3 is TGTGCCAGCAGCTTAAGGGGGACCCGAGCCGGGGAGCTGTTTTTT. It specifies CASSLRGTRAGELFF. Using reference TRBV7-2 and TRBJ2-2 for the parts outside the CDR3, the full variable domain is GAGVSQSPSNKVTEKGKDVELRCDPISGHTALYWYRQSLGQGLEFLIYFQGNSAPDKSGLPSDRFSAERTGGSVSTLTIQRTQQEDSAVYLCASSLRGTRAGELFFGEGSRLTVL.